This passage covers 31 T cell receptor beta chains from one sample sequenced in a study of human T cells and chemical hapten exposure. TCRdb itself ran the RACE reads through MiXCR, one entry per CDR3 protein. This sample has some 49,000 distinct CDR3 sequences, with around 9.3% found just once. Time point meaning: patch test 1, 2 weeks after DPC sensitization. Documented treatment: therapeutic diphenylcyclopropenone sensitization with weekly scalp DPC. Sequences were derived from whole blood, sampled in connection with sensitization to the hapten diphenylcyclopropenone (DPC). The receptors were gathered from a woman aged 45-65 years with alopecia areata. Some clones in this sample may be carry-over from other donors' samples.

Ten or more counts support this clonotype. The genes are TRBV7-2 and TRBJ2-3; 14 positions agree with TRBD2. Germline assignment: CDR1 SGHTA and CDR2 FQGNSA. There are 18 residues in the CDR3. V was pared by 5 bases and J by 0 bases, with 7 bases of the junction left unmatched. The CDR3 bases are TGTGCCAGCAGCATGGGACTAGCGGGAGCCCCTAGCACAGATACGCAGTATTTT. Translated: CASSMGLAGAPSTDTQYF.

This clonotype was observed at least ten times. The chain couples TRBV28 to TRBJ2-7, with a possible D match to TRBD1 (6 bases). Trimming removed 4 bases from V and 3 bases from J, with 10 bases in between. The V gene's germline CDR1 is MDHEN and CDR2 SYDVKM. This CDR3 spans 13 amino acids. DNA for the CDR3: TGTGCCAGCAGTTCTCAGGGGAGCTACGAGCAGTACTTC. Its translation: CASSSQGSYEQYF.

This clonotype was observed many times. The chain recombines TRBV20-1 with TRBJ2-1; no firm D call. CDR3 size: 14 residues. CDR1 and CDR2 (germline): DFQATT, SNEGSKA (reference sequence). Trimming shortened V by 1 base and J by 7 bases, and 14 bases separated the two germline ends. The CDR3 DNA is TGCAGTGCTAGAGTCGATCGGACCTTTAATGAGCAGTTCTTC. Amino acids: CSARVDRTFNEQFF.

This clonotype has a count of ten or more. The V and J genes are TRBV7-9 and TRBJ2-3; D possibly corresponds to TRBD2 (5 bases). The CDR3 extends over 15 amino acids. V was pared by 2 bases and J by 0 bases, with 9 bases between. In germline, CDR1 is SEHNR, CDR2 FQNEAQ (reference sequence). The CDR3 is CASSLRSGSTDTQYF. CDR3 coding DNA: TGTGCCAGCAGCTTACGCAGCGGTAGCACAGATACGCAGTATTTT. Based on the CDR3 plus reference TRBV7-9 and TRBJ2-3, the full variable domain is DTGVSQNPRHKITKRGQNVTFRCDPISEHNRLYWYRQTLGQGPEFLTYFQNEAQLEKSRLLSDRFSAERPKGSFSTLEIQRTEQGDSAMYLCASSLRSGSTDTQYFGPGTRLTVL.

This clonotype was counted only a few times. The V call is TRBV20-1, the J call TRBJ2-3; 9 nucleotides agree with TRBD2. After removal of 5 bases from V and 4 bases from J, the junction contained 7 bases not matched to a gene. Germline lookup yields CDR1 DFQATT and CDR2 SNEGSKA (reference sequence). The CDR3 sequence is 14 residues long. The CDR3 is CSAPGTSTADTQYF. CDR3 DNA sequence: TGCAGTGCTCCCGGGACTAGCACGGCAGATACGCAGTATTTT.

Ten or more counts support this clonotype. The chain joins TRBV27 to TRBJ1-1; 10 bases are shared with TRBD1. Germline CDR1 MNHEY, CDR2 SMNVEV (reference sequence). The junction had 2 bases not matched to a gene; V was cut back by 0 bases and J by 4 bases. The CDR3 has 15 residues. The CDR3 DNA is TGTGCCAGCAGTTTATCGCGGACAGGGGGCACTGAAGCTTTCTTT. Protein product: CASSLSRTGGTEAFF.

V is TRBV2 and J is TRBJ1-5; no clear D. Trimming removed 4 bases from V and 0 bases from J, with 13 bases in between. Looked up from germline, CDR1 is SNHLY and CDR2 is FYNNEI. The CDR3 consists of 16 residues. This CDR3 is CASSVTDTHSNQPQHF. CDR3 coding DNA: TGTGCCAGCAGTGTAACCGACACCCATAGCAATCAGCCCCAGCATTTT.

This clonotype appeared many times. The rearrangement links TRBV27 to TRBJ2-7; D is unresolved. Trimming stripped 3 bases from V and 7 bases from J, with 13 bases between. Germline lookup yields CDR1 MNHEY and CDR2 SMNVEV (reference sequence). This CDR3 has 13 amino acids. CDR3 in DNA: TGTGCCAGCAGTTTCCATGATAGAGGTGAGCAGTACTTC. Translating it yields CASSFHDRGEQYF.

The table lists this clonotype with many counts. This rearrangement joins TRBV5-6 to TRBJ2-3, with 10 bases identical to TRBD2. The CDR3 loop spans 19 amino acids. The germline gives CDR1 SGHDT, CDR2 YYEEEE. V was pared by 2 bases and J by 0 bases, with 12 bases of the junction left unmatched. The CDR3 region is CASSFDSSGRAFSTDTQYF. CDR3 nucleotides: TGTGCCAGCAGCTTTGATAGCAGCGGGAGGGCCTTTAGCACAGATACGCAGTATTTT.

V and J are TRBV20-1 and TRBJ1-5; possibly TRBD1 for D (5 bases). Trimming removed 5 bases from V and 6 bases from J, with 17 bases in between. The CDR3 runs 14 residues. Germline V CDR1 and CDR2: DFQATT, SNEGSKA (reference sequence). The DNA for the CDR3 is TGCAGTGCTGAGTCCGGGACGACACCTCAGCCCCAGCATTTT. Protein: CSAESGTTPQPQHF.

A few counts support this clonotype. This chain links TRBV10-3 with TRBJ2-7; 8 nucleotides match TRBD1. This CDR3 is 12 amino acids long. The junction had 6 bases not matched to a gene; V was cut back by 8 bases and J by 6 bases. Looked up from germline, CDR1 is ENHRY and CDR2 is SYGVKD. CDR3: CAIRQGSGEQYF. In nucleotides, the CDR3 is TGTGCCATCCGACAGGGGTCCGGCGAGCAGTACTTC.

This chain uses TRBV7-2 with TRBJ2-7; 8 bases fit TRBD1. This CDR3 has 16 amino acids. The germline V gene encodes CDR1 SGHTA and CDR2 FQGNSA. V was clipped by 0 bases and J by 2 bases; unmatched bases: 6. The CDR3 region has the DNA TGTGCCAGCAGCTTAGCGCCAGCAGGGGGCACCTACGAGCAGTACTTC. Translating it yields CASSLAPAGGTYEQYF.

This clonotype was picked up many times. This CDR3 reads CASSPEGGGRAQYF. CDR3 sequence (DNA): TGTGCCAGCAGCCCGGAGGGGGGGGGTAGGGCGCAGTATTTT. The genes are TRBV11-2 and TRBJ2-3; D is possibly TRBD2 (7 bases). Germline-derived CDR1 and CDR2 are SGHAT and FQNNGV. Trimming removed 5 bases at V and 10 bases at J, with 19 bases between. The CDR3 covers 14 residues.

V gene TRBV30 combines with J gene TRBJ2-2; D gene ambiguous. The CDR3 length is 11 residues. The germline V and J ends were trimmed by 8 bases and 7 bases, with 11 bases remaining between them. CDR1 is GTSNPN, CDR2 SVGIG, per germline (reference sequence). CDR3 sequence reads: CARMGGGELFF. DNA of the CDR3: TGTGCCCGTATGGGCGGCGGGGAGCTGTTTTTT. Full variable domain (outside the CDR3, taken from reference TRBV30 and TRBJ2-2): SQTIHQWPATLVQPVGSPLSLECTVEGTSNPNLYWYRQAAGRGLQLLFYSVGIGQISSEVPQNLSASRPQDRQFILSSKKLLLSDSGFYLCARMGGGELFFGEGSRLTVL.

This clonotype was found many times. The V and J genes are TRBV5-1 and TRBJ2-3; a possible D gene is TRBD2 (6 bases). Germline V gene sequence: CDR1 SGHRS, CDR2 YFSETQ. The V end was cut by 7 bases, the J end by 6 bases, with 18 bases between. CDR3 length: 14 amino acids. Written as DNA, the CDR3 is TGCGCCAGCCGACGGGACTTGGAGGCTGATACGCAGTATTTT. Translation: CASRRDLEADTQYF. The complete variable domain, with remaining parts taken from reference TRBV5-1 and TRBJ2-3, reads KAGVTQTPRYLIKTRGQQVTLSCSPISGHRSVSWYQQTPGQGLQFLFEYFSETQRNKGNFPGRFSGRQFSNSRSEMNVSTLELGDSALYLCASRRDLEADTQYFGPGTRLTVL.

This clonotype was seen at least ten times. The rearrangement uses TRBV6-6 and TRBJ2-1; D assignment may be TRBD1 or TRBD2 (5 bases each). Germline CDR1 reads MNHNY; CDR2 reads SVGAGI (reference sequence). Trimming removed 2 bases at V and 2 bases at J, with 7 bases between. The CDR3 totals 14 residues. Written as DNA, the CDR3 is TGTGCCAGCAGTTACGAGGGGACCTACAATGAGCAGTTCTTC. This translates into CASSYEGTYNEQFF.

This clonotype has a count of ten or more. This sequence joins TRBV6-5 and TRBJ2-5; 7 nucleotides align to TRBD2. Germline V gene sequence: CDR1 MNHEY, CDR2 SVGAGI. CDR3 length equals 13 residues. V dropped 6 bases and J dropped 1; count of bases not matched to a gene: 2. The CDR3 protein is CASSRGVQETQYF. CDR3 DNA sequence: TGTGCCAGCAGCCGGGGGGTCCAAGAGACCCAGTACTTC.

The table lists this clonotype with a few counts. The chain combines TRBV6-2 or TRBV6-3 with TRBJ2-1, with no clear D. The germline V gene has CDR1 MNHEY and CDR2 SVGEGT. V lost 8 bases and J lost 1, with 12 bases in between. This CDR3 has 14 amino acids. The DNA for the CDR3 is TGTGCCAGCGACGACGATAGGTCCTACAATGAGCAGTTCTTC. As protein: CASDDDRSYNEQFF.

The chain uses TRBV7-6 and TRBJ1-5; D gene ambiguous. Germline V gives CDR1 SGHVS, CDR2 FNYEAQ. CDR3 length equals 15 residues. With 1 base removed from V and 4 bases from J, the gap between germline ends came to 11 bases. This CDR3 reads CASSLEGKKNQPQHF. CDR3 DNA sequence: TGTGCCAGCAGCTTAGAAGGAAAAAAAAATCAGCCCCAGCATTTT.

Only a few counts were recorded for this clonotype. The chain is built from TRBV30 and TRBJ2-3, with unresolved D. The CDR3 runs to 13 residues. Deletions cut 2 bases from V and 4 bases from J, with 10 bases between. Germline values: CDR1 GTSNPN, CDR2 SVGIG (reference sequence). CDR3 sequence: CAWSKVSSDTQYF. Here the CDR3 DNA reads TGTGCCTGGAGTAAGGTCTCTTCAGATACGCAGTATTTT. Looking up the rest from reference TRBV30 and TRBJ2-3 gives the full variable domain: SQTIHQWPATLVQPVGSPLSLECTVEGTSNPNLYWYRQAAGRGLQLLFYSVGIGQISSEVPQNLSASRPQDRQFILSSKKLLLSDSGFYLCAWSKVSSDTQYFGPGTRLTVL.

The rearrangement joins TRBV29-1 to TRBJ1-1; D is perhaps TRBD1 (6 bases). CDR1 is SQVTM and CDR2 is ANQGSEA in the germline V gene. Trimming stripped 8 bases from V and 5 bases from J, with 21 bases between. The CDR3 totals 14 residues. The CDR3, as DNA: TGCAGCACCAAAGACAGGCCCCAGATGACTGAAGCTTTCTTT. Protein sequence: CSTKDRPQMTEAFF.

This clonotype was counted ten times or more. The chain joins TRBV2 to TRBJ1-2; 11 nucleotides agree with TRBD1. The CDR3 is 14 amino acids. Per the germline V gene, CDR1 is SNHLY and CDR2 is FYNNEI. V shed 6 bases and J 5 bases; nucleotides not matched to a gene: 5. The CDR3 here is CASRLGQGAYGYTF. The CDR3 coding sequence is TGTGCCAGCAGGCTCGGACAGGGGGCATATGGCTACACCTTC.

This chain connects TRBV5-1 to TRBJ1-1; weak D call: TRBD1 (6 bases). With 2 bases removed from V and 6 bases from J, the gap between germline ends came to 11 bases. This CDR3 region has 13 residues. Germline V gene sequence: CDR1 SGHRS, CDR2 YFSETQ. The CDR3 spells CASSFNRDAEAFF. Here the CDR3 DNA reads TGCGCCAGCAGCTTCAACAGGGACGCTGAAGCTTTCTTT.

This clonotype was seen ten or more times. V usage is TRBV28 and J usage is TRBJ2-1; 10 bases fit TRBD1. This CDR3 has 14 residues. Germline loops: CDR1 MDHEN, CDR2 SYDVKM. V lost 3 bases, J lost 6 bases, and 2 bases stayed unmatched. CDR3 loop: CASSFRTGGNEQFF. The CDR3, as DNA: TGTGCCAGCAGTTTCAGGACAGGGGGCAATGAGCAGTTCTTC. Based on the CDR3 plus reference TRBV28 and TRBJ2-1, the full variable domain is DVKVTQSSRYLVKRTGEKVFLECVQDMDHENMFWYRQDPGLGLRLIYFSYDVKMKEKGDIPEGYSVSREKKERFSLILESASTNQTSMYLCASSFRTGGNEQFFGPGTRLTVL.

This clonotype appeared many times. The chain joins TRBV20-1 to TRBJ2-7; 8 nucleotides agree with TRBD1. The CDR3 has 15 amino acids. Germline-derived CDR1 and CDR2 are DFQATT and SNEGSKA (reference sequence). V gave up 0 bases and J gave up 3 bases; unmatched junction bases: 7. CDR3 nucleotide sequence: TGCAGTGCTAGAGAGGCAGGACAGGGAGGCTACGAGCAGTACTTC. Protein sequence: CSAREAGQGGYEQYF.

The rearrangement uses TRBV29-1 and TRBJ1-5; 9 nucleotides agree with TRBD1. The CDR3 runs 14 residues. J lost 5 bases, V lost 7 bases, and 9 bases had no gene match. Per germline, CDR1 SQVTM and CDR2 ANQGSEA. The CDR3 nucleotides read TGCAGCGCCCAGGGACAGGGAGTGGATCAGCCCCAGCATTTT. It specifies CSAQGQGVDQPQHF.

This clonotype was observed at least ten times. The chain uses TRBV18 and TRBJ2-5, with unresolved D. This CDR3 is 11 amino acids long. With 3 bases removed from V and 1 base from J, the gap between germline ends came to 0 bases. Per the germline V gene, CDR1 is KGHSH and CDR2 is LQKENI. The CDR3: CASSPQETQYF. The CDR3 DNA is TGTGCCAGCTCACCCCAAGAGACCCAGTACTTC.

This clonotype was recorded many times. The V gene is TRBV12-3 or TRBV12-4, the J gene TRBJ2-3, with a weak D call TRBD1 (5 bases). CDR3 length: 15 amino acids. V was cut by 3 bases and J by 4 bases, with 14 bases left in between. Here the CDR3 DNA reads TGTGCCAGCAGTTTTAGGGGCCGAGCCGCAGATACGCAGTATTTT. Translation gives CASSFRGRAADTQYF.

This clonotype was observed many times. The J gene is TRBJ2-5, the V gene TRBV19, with D possibly called TRBD1 or TRBD2 (5 bases each). V lost 5 bases and J lost 3, with 16 bases in between. This CDR3 comprises 15 residues. Germline loops: CDR1 LNHDA, CDR2 SQIVND (reference sequence). Here the CDR3 reads CASSRNRDHKETQYF. CDR3 sequence (DNA): TGTGCCAGTAGTCGAAACCGGGACCATAAAGAGACCCAGTACTTC.

This clonotype was detected many times. The chain recombines TRBV18 with TRBJ2-5, with TRBD1 matching over 9 bases. The germline CDR1 and CDR2 sequences are KGHSH and LQKENI. CDR3 length: 14 amino acids. J was trimmed by 5 bases and V by 3 bases; bases with no gene match: 4. The CDR3 DNA reads as TGTGCCAGCTCACCGTATACAGGGGGCGAGACCCAGTACTTC. Protein sequence: CASSPYTGGETQYF. The full variable domain, with the rest looked up from reference TRBV18 and TRBJ2-5, is NAGVMQNPRHLVRRRGQEARLRCSPMKGHSHVYWYRQLPEEGLKFMVYLQKENIIDESGMPKERFSAEFPKEGPSILRIQQVVRGDSAAYFCASSPYTGGETQYFGPGTRLLVL.

This clonotype was seen many times. This chain links TRBV20-1 with TRBJ1-4; no reliable D call. V lost 4 bases, J lost 8 bases, and 14 bases lay in between. Germline V CDR1 and CDR2: DFQATT, SNEGSKA (reference sequence). This CDR3 is 13 amino acids long. The CDR3 DNA sequence: TGCAGTGCTACGCCGCCGCAAGCGGAAAAACTGTTTTTT. Protein product: CSATPPQAEKLFF.